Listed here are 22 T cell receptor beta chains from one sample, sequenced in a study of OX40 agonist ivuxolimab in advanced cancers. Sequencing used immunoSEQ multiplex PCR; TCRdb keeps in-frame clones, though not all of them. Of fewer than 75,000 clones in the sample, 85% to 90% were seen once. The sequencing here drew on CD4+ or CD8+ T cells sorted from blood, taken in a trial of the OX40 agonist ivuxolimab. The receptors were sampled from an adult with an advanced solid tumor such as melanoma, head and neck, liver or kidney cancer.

CDR3 loop: CASSIGGSTDTQYF. DNA for the CDR3: TGTGCCAGTAGTATCGGGGGCAGCACAGATACGCAGTATTTT. J is TRBJ2-3 and V is TRBV19, with D perhaps matching TRBD1 or TRBD2 (6 bases each). This CDR3 has 14 amino acids. V dropped 3 bases and J dropped 0 bases, with 7 bases sitting between them. The germline gives CDR1 LNHDA, CDR2 SQIVND (reference sequence).

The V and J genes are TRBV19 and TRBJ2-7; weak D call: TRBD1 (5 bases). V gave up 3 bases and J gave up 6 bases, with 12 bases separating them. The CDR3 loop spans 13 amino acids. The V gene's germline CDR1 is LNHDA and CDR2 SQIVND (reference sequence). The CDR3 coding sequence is TGTGCCAGTAGTATGAAGTCAGGGCTCGAGCAGTACTTC. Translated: CASSMKSGLEQYF.

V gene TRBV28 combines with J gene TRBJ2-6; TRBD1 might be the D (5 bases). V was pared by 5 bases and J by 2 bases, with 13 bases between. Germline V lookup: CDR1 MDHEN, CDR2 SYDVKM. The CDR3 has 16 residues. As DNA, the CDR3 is TGTGCCAGCAGTCCCCTGCCAGGGACTGGGGCCAACGTCCTGACTTTC. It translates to CASSPLPGTGANVLTF.

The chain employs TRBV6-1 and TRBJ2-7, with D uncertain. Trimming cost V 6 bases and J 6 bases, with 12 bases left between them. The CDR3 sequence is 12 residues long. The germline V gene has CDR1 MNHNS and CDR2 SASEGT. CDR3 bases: TGTGCCAGCAGGGGCCCACTGGTCGAGCAGTACTTC. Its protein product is CASRGPLVEQYF.

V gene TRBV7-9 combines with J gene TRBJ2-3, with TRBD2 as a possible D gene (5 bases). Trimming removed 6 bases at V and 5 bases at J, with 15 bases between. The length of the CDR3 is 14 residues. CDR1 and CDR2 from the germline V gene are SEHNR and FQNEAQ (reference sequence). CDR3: CASSWSGLGDTQYF. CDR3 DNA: TGTGCCAGCAGTTGGAGCGGCCTGGGAGATACGCAGTATTTT.

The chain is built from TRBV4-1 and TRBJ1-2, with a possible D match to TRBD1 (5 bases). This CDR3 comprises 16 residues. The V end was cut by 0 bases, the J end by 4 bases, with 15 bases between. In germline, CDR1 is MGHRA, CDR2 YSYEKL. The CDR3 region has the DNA TGCGCCAGCAGCCAAGATGACAGTAGAGGGGCCTATGGCTACACCTTC. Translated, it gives CASSQDDSRGAYGYTF.

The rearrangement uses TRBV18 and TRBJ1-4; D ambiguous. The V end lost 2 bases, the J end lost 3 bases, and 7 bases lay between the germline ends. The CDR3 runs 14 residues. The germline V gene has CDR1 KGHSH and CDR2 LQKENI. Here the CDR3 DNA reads TGTGCCAGCTCACCAGACGTGCCTAATGAAAAACTGTTTTTT. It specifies CASSPDVPNEKLFF.

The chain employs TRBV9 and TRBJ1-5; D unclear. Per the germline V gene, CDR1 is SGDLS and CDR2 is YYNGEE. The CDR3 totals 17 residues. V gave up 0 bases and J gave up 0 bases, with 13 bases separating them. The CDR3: CASSVGPGANSNQPQHF. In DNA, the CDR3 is TGTGCCAGCAGCGTAGGTCCTGGAGCTAATAGCAATCAGCCCCAGCATTTT.

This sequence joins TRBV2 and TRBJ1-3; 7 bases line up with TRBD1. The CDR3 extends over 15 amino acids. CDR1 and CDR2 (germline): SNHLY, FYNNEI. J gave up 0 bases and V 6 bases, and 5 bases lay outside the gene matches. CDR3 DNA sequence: TGTGCCAGCAGGAGGACAGGCAGCTCTGGAAACACCATATATTTT. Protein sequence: CASRRTGSSGNTIYF.

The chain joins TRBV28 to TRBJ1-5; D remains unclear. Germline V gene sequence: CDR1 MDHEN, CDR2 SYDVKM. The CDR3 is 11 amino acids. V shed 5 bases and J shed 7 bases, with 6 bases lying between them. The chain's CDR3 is CASSMKQPQHF. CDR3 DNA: TGTGCCAGCAGTATGAAACAGCCCCAGCATTTT.

CDR3 protein: CASSIVTGQGLGQPQHF. CDR3 coding DNA: TGTGCCAGTAGTATAGTGACGGGACAGGGGTTAGGGCAGCCCCAGCATTTT. The V call is TRBV19, the J call TRBJ1-5, with 10 positions matching TRBD1. After removal of 1 base from V and 7 bases from J, the junction contained 10 bases not matched to a gene. CDR1 and CDR2 from the germline V gene are LNHDA and SQIVND (reference sequence). The CDR3 covers 17 residues.

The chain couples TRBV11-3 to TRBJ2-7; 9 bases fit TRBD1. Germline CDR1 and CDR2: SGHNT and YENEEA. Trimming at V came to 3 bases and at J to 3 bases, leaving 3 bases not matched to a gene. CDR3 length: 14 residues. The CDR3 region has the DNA TGTGCCAGCAGCTTGGGGACAGGGATCTACGAGCAGTACTTC. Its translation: CASSLGTGIYEQYF.

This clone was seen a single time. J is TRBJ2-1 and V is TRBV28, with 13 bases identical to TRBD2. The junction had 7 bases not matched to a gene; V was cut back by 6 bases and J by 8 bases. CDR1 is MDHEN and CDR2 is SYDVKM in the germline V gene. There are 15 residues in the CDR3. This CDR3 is CASSTLAGGRDEQFF. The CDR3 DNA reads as TGTGCCAGCAGCACACTAGCGGGGGGGCGGGATGAGCAGTTCTTC.

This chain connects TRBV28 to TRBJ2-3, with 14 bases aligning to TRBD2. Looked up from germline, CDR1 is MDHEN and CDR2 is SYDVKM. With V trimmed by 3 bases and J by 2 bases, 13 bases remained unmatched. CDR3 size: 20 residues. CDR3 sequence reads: CASSFSRLGLAGVTTDTQYF. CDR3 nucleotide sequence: TGTGCCAGCAGTTTTTCCCGATTGGGACTAGCGGGAGTTACCACAGATACGCAGTATTTT.

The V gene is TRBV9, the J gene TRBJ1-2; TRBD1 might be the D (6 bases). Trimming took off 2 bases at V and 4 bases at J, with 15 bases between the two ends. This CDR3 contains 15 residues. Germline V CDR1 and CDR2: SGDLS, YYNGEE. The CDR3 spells CASSVGDTGVYGYTF. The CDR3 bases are TGTGCCAGCAGCGTGGGGGACACCGGCGTCTATGGCTACACCTTC.

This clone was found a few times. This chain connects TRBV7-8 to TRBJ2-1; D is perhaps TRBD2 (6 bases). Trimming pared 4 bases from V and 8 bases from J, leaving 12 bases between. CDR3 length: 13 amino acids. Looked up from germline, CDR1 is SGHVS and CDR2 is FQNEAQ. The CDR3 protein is CASSSGWGDEQFF. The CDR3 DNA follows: TGTGCCAGCAGCTCGGGTTGGGGGGATGAGCAGTTCTTC.

The CDR3 DNA reads as TGTGCCAGCAGCGGATGGCGGGGTCCAACAGATACGCAGTATTTT. As protein: CASSGWRGPTDTQYF. This rearrangement joins TRBV9 to TRBJ2-3, with D perhaps TRBD2 (6 bases). Trimming pared 3 bases from V and 3 bases from J, leaving 14 bases between. Germline-derived CDR1 and CDR2 are SGDLS and YYNGEE. The CDR3 consists of 15 residues.

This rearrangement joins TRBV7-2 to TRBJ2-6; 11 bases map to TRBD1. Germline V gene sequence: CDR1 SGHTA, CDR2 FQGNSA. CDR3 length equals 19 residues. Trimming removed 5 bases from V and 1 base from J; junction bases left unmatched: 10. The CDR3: CASSPRLDRGLSGANVLTF. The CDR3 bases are TGTGCCAGCAGCCCCCGCCTGGACAGGGGGCTGTCTGGGGCCAACGTCCTGACTTTC.

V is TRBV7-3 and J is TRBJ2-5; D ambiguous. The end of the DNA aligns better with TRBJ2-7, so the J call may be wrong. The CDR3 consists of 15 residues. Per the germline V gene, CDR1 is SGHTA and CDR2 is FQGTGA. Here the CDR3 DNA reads TGTGCCAGCAGCCCGGGCCCCATAGACCCGGACGAGCAGTACTTC. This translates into CASSPGPIDPDEQYF.

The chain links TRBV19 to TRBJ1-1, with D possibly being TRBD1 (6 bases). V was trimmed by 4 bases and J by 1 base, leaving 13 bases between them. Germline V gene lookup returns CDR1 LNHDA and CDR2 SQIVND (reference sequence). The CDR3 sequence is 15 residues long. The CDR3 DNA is TGTGCCAGTAGTACCCTTCGGGGGGCGAACACTGAAGCTTTCTTT. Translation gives CASSTLRGANTEAFF.

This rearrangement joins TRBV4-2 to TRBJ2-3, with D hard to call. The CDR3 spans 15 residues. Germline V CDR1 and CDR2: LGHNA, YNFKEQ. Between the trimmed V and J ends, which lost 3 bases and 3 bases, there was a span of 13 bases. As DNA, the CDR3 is TGTGCCAGCAGCCAGACGGCGGCAGTGACAGATACGCAGTATTTT. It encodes CASSQTAAVTDTQYF.

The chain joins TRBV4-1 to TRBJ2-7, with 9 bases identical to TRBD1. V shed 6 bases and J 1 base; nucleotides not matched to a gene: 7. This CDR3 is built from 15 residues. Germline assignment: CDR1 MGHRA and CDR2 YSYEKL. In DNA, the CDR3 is TGCGCCAGCAGGTCCGAACAGGGGGCGTCCTACGAGCAGTACTTC. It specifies CASRSEQGASYEQYF.